This T cell receptor (beta chain) was observed in a study of blood T cell repertoires in COVID-19. Methods used by the authors: Quantification of nucleated cells was approximated via reference gene primer amplification. Sequencing used immunoSEQ multiplex PCR; TCRdb keeps in-frame clones, though not all of them. V and J calls plus clone size are reproduced from that table; the DNA served to infer D and trimming. The table includes around 46,000 clones, 65% to 85% detected once. Germline V gives CDR1 SGHRS, CDR2 YFSETQ. This CDR3 is built from 16 residues. Trimming at V came to 1 base and at J to 5 bases, leaving 8 bases not matched to a gene.

The chain links TRBV5-1 to TRBJ2-3, with 9 bases fitting TRBD2. The sequenced sample consisted of peripheral blood. The TCR was taken from a human donor with active or convalescent COVID-19. The donor label of this sample is uncertain. CDR3 in amino acids: CASSLTASGNVDTQYF. The CDR3 DNA follows: TGCGCCAGCAGCTTGACGGCTAGCGGGAATGTAGATACGCAGTATTTT.